The TCR beta chain under discussion was sequenced for a study of blood T cell repertoires in COVID-19. Study summary: Sample material is recorded as cDNA or gDNA derived from T cells, B-cell-depleted T cells, or PBMCs.

Those enrolled, adults aged roughly 18 to 89 years, came from around 25 US areas. Only in-frame clones appear in the TCRdb table, and some are missing; sequencing was by immunoSEQ multiplex PCR. The sample records approximately 240,000 clones, about four fifths being singletons. J was trimmed by 3 bases and V by 7 bases; bases with no gene match: 9. Germline V CDR1 and CDR2: SEHNR, FQNEAQ (reference sequence). The CDR3 contains 15 residues. The chain uses TRBV7-9 and TRBJ2-3; TRBD1 aligns across 8 bases. This TCR derives from a woman in her thirties or forties with acute COVID-19. Sample: PBMCs or T cells enriched from blood (not recorded which). The DNA for the CDR3 is TGTGCCAGCAACTCGGGGACAGGTGCGACAGATACGCAGTATTTT. This gives the protein CASNSGTGATDTQYF.